The entry below gives a single T cell receptor beta chain sequence along with its context. The data originate from a study of cytomegalovirus exposure and HLA in healthy donors. This CDR3 is 13 amino acids long. V was cut by 0 bases and J by 6 bases, with 8 bases left in between. The germline V gene encodes CDR1 GTSNPN and CDR2 SVGIG (reference sequence). The PCR contained 60 Vbeta and 13 Jbeta primers. The protocol was immunoSEQ multiplex PCR, while the TCRdb copy is restricted to in-frame clones and leaves out a portion. The table shows about 140,000 clones, with 75% to 80% occurring only once. The sequence came from a woman in her 50s in good health and CMV-seronegative. The gene calls are TRBV30 and TRBJ2-2, with D maybe TRBD1 (5 bases). What was sequenced was PBMCs. Here the CDR3 DNA reads TGTGCCTGGAGTGTCAGGGTAGCCGGGGAGCTGTTTTTT. Translation gives CAWSVRVAGELFF.